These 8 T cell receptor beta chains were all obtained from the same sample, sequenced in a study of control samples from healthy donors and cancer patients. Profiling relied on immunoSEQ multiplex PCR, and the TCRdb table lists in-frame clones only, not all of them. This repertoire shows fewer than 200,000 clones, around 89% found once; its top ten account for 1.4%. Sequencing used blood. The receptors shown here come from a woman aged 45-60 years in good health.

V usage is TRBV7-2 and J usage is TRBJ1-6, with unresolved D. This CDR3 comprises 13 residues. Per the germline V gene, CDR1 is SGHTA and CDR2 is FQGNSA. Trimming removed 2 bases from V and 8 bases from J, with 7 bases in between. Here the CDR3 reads CASSLKRDSPLHF. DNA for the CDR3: TGTGCCAGCAGCTTAAAGCGGGATTCACCCCTCCACTTT.

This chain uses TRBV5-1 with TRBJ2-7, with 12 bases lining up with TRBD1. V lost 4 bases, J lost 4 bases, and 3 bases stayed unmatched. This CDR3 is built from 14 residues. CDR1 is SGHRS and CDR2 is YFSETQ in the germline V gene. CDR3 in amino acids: CASSGGQGAYEQYF. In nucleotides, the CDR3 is TGCGCCAGCAGCGGGGGACAGGGGGCTTACGAGCAGTACTTC.

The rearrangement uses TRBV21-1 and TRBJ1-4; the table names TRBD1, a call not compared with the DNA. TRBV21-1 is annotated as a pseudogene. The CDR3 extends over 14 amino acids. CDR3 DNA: TGTGCCAGCAGACACAGGGGGCGACGGGAAAAACTGTTTTTT. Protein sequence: CASRHRGRREKLFF.

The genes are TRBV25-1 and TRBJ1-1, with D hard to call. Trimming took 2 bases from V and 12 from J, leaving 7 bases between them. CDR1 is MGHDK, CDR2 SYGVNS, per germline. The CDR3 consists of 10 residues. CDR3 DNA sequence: TGTGCCAGCAGTGAACTGAAAACTTTCTTT. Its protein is CASSELKTFF.

DNA of the CDR3: TGTGCCAGCAGTTTAGGACAGAACAATTCACCCCTCCACTTT. Amino acids: CASSLGQNNSPLHF. The chain employs TRBV28 and TRBJ1-6, with D possibly being TRBD1 (6 bases). The V gene's germline CDR1 is MDHEN and CDR2 SYDVKM. CDR3 length: 14 residues. The V end was cut by 2 bases, the J end by 7 bases, with 9 bases between.

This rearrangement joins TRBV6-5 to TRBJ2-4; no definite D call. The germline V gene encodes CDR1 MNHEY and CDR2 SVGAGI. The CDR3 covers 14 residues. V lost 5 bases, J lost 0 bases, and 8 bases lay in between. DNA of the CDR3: TGTGCCAGCAGTCTGGGCGGAGCCAAAAACATTCAGTACTTC. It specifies CASSLGGAKNIQYF.

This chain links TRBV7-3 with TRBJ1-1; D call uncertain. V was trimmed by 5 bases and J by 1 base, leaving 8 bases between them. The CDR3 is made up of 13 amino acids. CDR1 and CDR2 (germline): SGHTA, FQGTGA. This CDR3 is CASSPVANTEAFF. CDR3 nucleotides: TGTGCCAGCAGCCCCGTAGCGAACACTGAAGCTTTCTTT.

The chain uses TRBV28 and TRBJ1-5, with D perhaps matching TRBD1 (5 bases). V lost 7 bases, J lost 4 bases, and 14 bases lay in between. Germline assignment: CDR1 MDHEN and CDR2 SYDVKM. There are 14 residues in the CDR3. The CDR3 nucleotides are TGTGCCAGCACGACGGGGCAGATAAATCAGCCCCAGCATTTT. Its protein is CASTTGQINQPQHF. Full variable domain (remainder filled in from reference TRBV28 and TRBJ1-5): DVKVTQSSRYLVKRTGEKVFLECVQDMDHENMFWYRQDPGLGLRLIYFSYDVKMKEKGDIPEGYSVSREKKERFSLILESASTNQTSMYLCASTTGQINQPQHFGDGTRLSIL.